These 13 T cell receptor beta chains originate from one sample sequenced in a study of cytomegalovirus exposure and HLA in healthy donors. In the PCR, 60 Vbeta and 13 Jbeta primers were used. Clones were read by immunoSEQ multiplex PCR, and TCRdb kept only the in-frame ones, dropping some. The data show 50,000 to 75,000 clones, about 80% seen once. Material for sequencing was PBMCs. These receptors originate from a woman aged 40 to 55 in good health and CMV-seronegative.

V is TRBV5-4 and J is TRBJ2-3, with TRBD1 identical over 9 bases. Looked up from germline, CDR1 is SGHNT and CDR2 is YYREEE (reference sequence). The CDR3 is made up of 16 amino acids. V shed 3 bases and J 1 base; nucleotides not matched to a gene: 6. CDR3 sequence reads: CASSSGQGIGTDTQYF. CDR3 nucleotides: TGTGCCAGCAGCTCGGGACAGGGCATCGGCACAGATACGCAGTATTTT.

This rearrangement joins TRBV7-6 to TRBJ2-2; TRBD2 matches 7 bases. The CDR3 contains 16 residues. J lost 4 bases, V lost 5 bases, and 10 bases had no gene match. Germline lookup yields CDR1 SGHVS and CDR2 FNYEAQ. In DNA form, the CDR3 reads TGTGCCAGCAGCCCAGGACTAGAACGGTCCACCGGGGAGCTGTTTTTT. It is translated as CASSPGLERSTGELFF.

This clone has a handful of counts. This chain links TRBV11-2 with TRBJ2-7; D is perhaps TRBD2 (5 bases). Trimming left V 3 bases short and J 9 bases short, with 15 bases between. Looked up from germline, CDR1 is SGHAT and CDR2 is FQNNGV. CDR3 length: 13 amino acids. The DNA of the CDR3 is TGTGCCAGCAGCTTCGGTGGCAGCAGCGGGCAGTACTTC. It specifies CASSFGGSSGQYF. Full variable domain (remainder filled in from reference TRBV11-2 and TRBJ2-7): EAGVAQSPRYKIIEKRQSVAFWCNPISGHATLYWYQQILGQGPKLLIQFQNNGVVDDSQLPKDRFSAERLKGVDSTLKIQPAKLEDSAVYLCASSFGGSSGQYFGPGTRLTVT.

This chain uses TRBV6-1 with TRBJ1-1; the D gene is possibly TRBD1 (5 bases). This CDR3 spans 13 amino acids. Germline CDR1 and CDR2: MNHNS and SASEGT. V lost 8 bases, J lost 0 bases, and 10 bases lay in between. CDR3 amino acids: CASRGHMNTEAFF. As DNA, the CDR3 is TGTGCCAGCCGCGGACACATGAACACTGAAGCTTTCTTT.

This rearrangement joins TRBV27 to TRBJ1-2; D remains ambiguous. Germline V gene sequence: CDR1 MNHEY, CDR2 SMNVEV (reference sequence). V was trimmed by 6 bases and J by 6 bases, leaving 14 bases between them. The CDR3 is 13 residues long. The CDR3 is CASRHGEADGYTF. The CDR3 bases are TGTGCCAGCAGGCATGGGGAGGCGGATGGCTACACCTTC.

The rearrangement joins TRBV5-4 to TRBJ2-1; 11 nucleotides match TRBD2. This CDR3 has 13 amino acids. V was clipped by 10 bases and J by 7 bases; unmatched bases: 7. CDR1 SGHNT and CDR2 YYREEE come from the germline V gene (reference sequence). CDR3 loop: CAVPGLAENEQFF. The CDR3 DNA follows: TGTGCCGTACCGGGACTAGCGGAGAATGAGCAGTTCTTC.

The chain is built from TRBV18 and TRBJ2-7; 9 bases match TRBD1. The CDR3 consists of 13 residues. Germline V CDR1 and CDR2: KGHSH, LQKENI. Trimming took 6 bases from V and 3 from J; bases not matched to a gene: 3. CDR3 protein: CASSTGQGYEQYF. The CDR3 DNA sequence: TGTGCCAGCTCTACGGGACAGGGCTACGAGCAGTACTTC.

This clone came up a few times. The V call is TRBV7-3, the J call TRBJ2-7; D unresolved. Per the germline V gene, CDR1 is SGHTA and CDR2 is FQGTGA. The CDR3 runs 15 residues. The ends were cut back, 1 base at V and 1 base at J, with 11 bases in the middle. CDR3 bases: TGTGCCAGCAGCTTAAACGCGGCAACATCCTACGAGCAGTACTTC. Translation gives CASSLNAATSYEQYF.

V gene TRBV28 combines with J gene TRBJ1-5; D uncertain. Germline V lookup: CDR1 MDHEN, CDR2 SYDVKM. The CDR3 length is 12 residues. Trimming pared 5 bases from V and 11 bases from J, leaving 13 bases between. CDR3 region: CASSVLRSAQHF. CDR3 DNA sequence: TGTGCCAGCAGTGTACTCCGGAGTGCCCAGCATTTT.

V gene TRBV18 combines with J gene TRBJ1-1; 7 positions match TRBD1. The CDR3 has 13 residues. CDR1 and CDR2 from the germline V gene are KGHSH and LQKENI. J lost 4 bases, V lost 6 bases, and 5 bases had no gene match. DNA of the CDR3: TGTGCCAGCTCTCGACAGGGTCCCACTGAAGCTTTCTTT. Residues: CASSRQGPTEAFF.

V and J are TRBV7-9 and TRBJ2-3; perhaps TRBD1 as D (7 bases). V gave up 5 bases and J gave up 3 bases, with 9 bases separating them. This CDR3 region has 13 residues. CDR1 is SEHNR and CDR2 is FQNEAQ in the germline V gene (reference sequence). The CDR3 DNA reads as TGTGCCAGCAGCCCAGGGGGGACAGATACGCAGTATTTT. The encoded protein is CASSPGGTDTQYF.

The chain combines TRBV5-4 with TRBJ2-3, with D unclear. Germline V gene lookup returns CDR1 SGHNT and CDR2 YYREEE (reference sequence). Trimming left V 4 bases short and J 0 bases short, with 6 bases between. This CDR3 spans 13 amino acids. CDR3 protein: CASSPTSTDTQYF. The CDR3, as DNA: TGTGCCAGCAGCCCGACTAGCACAGATACGCAGTATTTT.

This clone was observed a single time. CDR3 loop: CASSGEGTAFATNEKLFF. As DNA, the CDR3 is TGTGCCAGCAGTGGGGAAGGGACAGCCTTTGCAACTAATGAAAAACTGTTTTTT. This chain links TRBV6-1 with TRBJ1-4; TRBD1 agrees at 7 bases. CDR1 and CDR2 from the germline V gene are MNHNS and SASEGT. The CDR3 has 18 residues. Losses at the gene ends were 4 bases for V and 0 bases for J; bases not matched to a gene: 11.